The entry below gives a single T cell receptor beta chain sequence along with its context. The data were taken from a study of sequential checkpoint blockade in melanoma. Study details: Arm A got nivolumab then ipilimumab; arm B the reverse, 1:1. Each arm's sequence ended with maintenance nivolumab.

The V gene lost 4 bases and the J gene lost 7 bases, with 23 bases spanning the gap. The CDR3 loop spans 18 amino acids. CDR1 and CDR2 (germline): KGHSH, LQKENI. As for treatment: randomized to nivolumab then ipilimumab (arm A) or the reverse (arm B). Patients had received no earlier DNA-damaging chemotherapy. Sorted cells were live CD3+CD8+, lacking CD19 and CD56, from PBMCs. Data came from immunoSEQ multiplex PCR; TCRdb stores just in-frame clones and leaves some out. The sample consists of approximately 20,000 clones, approximately 73% of them appearing once. This sample comprised CD8+ T cells sorted from blood (inferred from file names), obtained from a patient given nivolumab and ipilimumab in sequence. The receptor's source is a human donor with melanoma. This chain joins TRBV18 and TRBJ2-6, with D maybe TRBD1 (5 bases). CDR3 protein: CASSLMWTLQSRANVLTF. Written as DNA, the CDR3 is TGTGCCAGCTCACTTATGTGGACATTACAAAGTCGAGCCAACGTCCTGACTTTC.